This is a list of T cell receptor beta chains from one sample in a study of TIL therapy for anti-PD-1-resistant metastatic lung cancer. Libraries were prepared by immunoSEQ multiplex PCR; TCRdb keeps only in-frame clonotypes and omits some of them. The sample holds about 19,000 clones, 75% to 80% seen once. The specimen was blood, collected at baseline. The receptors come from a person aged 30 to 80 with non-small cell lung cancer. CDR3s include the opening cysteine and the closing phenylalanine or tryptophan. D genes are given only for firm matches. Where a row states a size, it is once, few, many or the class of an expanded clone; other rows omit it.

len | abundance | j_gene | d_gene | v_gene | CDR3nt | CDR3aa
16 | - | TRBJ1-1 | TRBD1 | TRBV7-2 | TGTGCCAGCAGCACGAGGACAGGGGCTCTAAGGACTGAAGCTTTCTTT | CASSTRTGALRTEAFF
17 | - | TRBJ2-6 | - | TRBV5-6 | TGTGCCAGCAGCATTGGTTTGGGGGGCTCTGGGGCCAACGTCCTGACTTTC | CASSIGLGGSGANVLTF
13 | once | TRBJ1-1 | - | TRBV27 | TGTGCCAGCAGTTTAAGACAGAACACTGAAGCTTTCTTT | CASSLRQNTEAFF
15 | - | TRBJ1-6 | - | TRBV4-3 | TGCGCCAGCAGCCAAGATAGACAGGCCAATTCACCCCTCCACTTT | CASSQDRQANSPLHF
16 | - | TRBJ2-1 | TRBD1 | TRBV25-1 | TGTGCCAGCAGTGAATACGACAGGGGAGACCTCAATGAGCAGTTCTTC | CASSEYDRGDLNEQFF
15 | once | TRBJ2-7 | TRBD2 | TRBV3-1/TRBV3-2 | TGTGCCAGCAGATACATAGCGGGGGGGCCCCGGGAGCAGTACTTC | CASRYIAGGPREQYF
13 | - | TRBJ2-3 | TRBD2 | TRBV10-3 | TGTGCCATCAGCGCTAGCGGGAGAGATACGCAGTATTTT | CAISASGRDTQYF
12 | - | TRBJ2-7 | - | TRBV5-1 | TGCGCCAGCAGCTTAGGACAGAACGAGCAGTACTTC | CASSLGQNEQYF
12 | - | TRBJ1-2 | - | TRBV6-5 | TGTGCCAGCAGTTACGGCTCCTATGGCTACACCTTC | CASSYGSYGYTF
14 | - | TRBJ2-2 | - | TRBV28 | TGTGCCAGCAGGGCCGGGACGGCGGACGGGGAGCTGTTTTTT | CASRAGTADGELFF
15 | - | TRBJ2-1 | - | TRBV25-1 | TGTGCCAGCAGTAGACATTCCAGCTCCTACAATGAGCAGTTCTTC | CASSRHSSSYNEQFF
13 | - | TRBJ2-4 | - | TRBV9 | TGTGCCAGCAGCGTAGGAGCCAAAAACATTCAGTACTTC | CASSVGAKNIQYF
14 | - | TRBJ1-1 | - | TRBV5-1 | TGCGCCAGCAGCTTATGGGGAATGAACACTGAAGCTTTCTTT | CASSLWGMNTEAFF